This passage covers 15 T cell receptor beta chains from one sample sequenced in a study of blood T cell repertoires in COVID-19. Sequenced by immunoSEQ multiplex PCR; TCRdb stores in-frame clones only, minus some. The profile shows about 270,000 clones, 86% of them singletons. Specimen: peripheral blood. Every receptor here comes from a woman aged 80 or older with COVID-19, enrolled during active disease.

This chain uses TRBV6-6 with TRBJ1-6; D might be TRBD1 (6 bases). This CDR3 is 15 amino acids long. Germline V gene data show CDR1 as MNHNY and CDR2 as SVGAGI (reference sequence). The V end lost 7 bases, the J end lost 7 bases, and 17 bases lay between the germline ends. CDR3 bases: TGTGCCAGCACCTACGGGGGGGCAAGGAATTCACCCCTCCACTTT. As protein: CASTYGGARNSPLHF.

The count of this clone is one. The chain has TRBV28 and TRBJ2-5; tentatively, D is TRBD1 (6 bases). This CDR3 region has 14 residues. In germline, CDR1 is MDHEN, CDR2 SYDVKM. With 5 bases removed from V and 4 bases from J, the gap between germline ends came to 14 bases. The CDR3 here is CASSTGTIPETQYF. The CDR3 DNA follows: TGTGCCAGCAGTACCGGGACAATTCCAGAGACCCAGTACTTC. Full variable domain (missing parts from reference TRBV28 and TRBJ2-5): DVKVTQSSRYLVKRTGEKVFLECVQDMDHENMFWYRQDPGLGLRLIYFSYDVKMKEKGDIPEGYSVSREKKERFSLILESASTNQTSMYLCASSTGTIPETQYFGPGTRLLVL.

The chain joins TRBV10-3 to TRBJ1-1, with 9 bases fitting TRBD1. There are 16 residues in the CDR3. The trim removed 3 bases at V and 0 bases at J, leaving 5 bases unmatched. Germline CDR1 is ENHRY and CDR2 is SYGVKD. This CDR3 reads CAISEGQGRMNTEAFF. Here the CDR3 DNA reads TGTGCCATCAGTGAAGGACAGGGGCGTATGAACACTGAAGCTTTCTTT.

This rearrangement joins TRBV6-2 or TRBV6-3 to TRBJ1-2, with D perhaps TRBD1 (6 bases). Germline CDR1 is MNHEY and CDR2 is SVGEGT. This CDR3 has 16 amino acids. V lost 0 bases to trimming and J lost 8 bases, with 19 bases between them. CDR3 in amino acids: CASSYSGRGGAEGYTF. The CDR3 coding sequence is TGTGCCAGCAGTTACTCCGGCAGGGGCGGAGCGGAAGGCTACACCTTC.

The chain has TRBV5-6 and TRBJ1-2, with D possibly matching TRBD1 (5 bases). V was cut by 6 bases and J by 5 bases, with 20 bases left in between. The CDR3 runs to 15 residues. CDR1 is SGHDT and CDR2 is YYEEEE in the germline V gene. The CDR3, as DNA: TGTGCCAGCATCCGGGGGGATCTAGCCCTTTATGGCTACACCTTC. Amino acid sequence: CASIRGDLALYGYTF. Together with reference TRBV5-6 and TRBJ1-2, the CDR3 gives the full variable domain: DAGVTQSPTHLIKTRGQQVTLRCSPKSGHDTVSWYQQALGQGPQFIFQYYEEEERQRGNFPDRFSGHQFPNYSSELNVNALLLGDSALYLCASIRGDLALYGYTFGSGTRLTVV.

Of note for this clone: Other DNA sequences of this sample code for an identical CDR3. The rearrangement uses TRBV6-5 and TRBJ1-2; 10 bases agree with TRBD1. The CDR3 has 14 residues. Germline CDR1 and CDR2: MNHEY and SVGAGI. The V gene end was trimmed by 2 bases and the J gene end by 5 bases; junction bases not matched to a gene: 2. The CDR3 DNA reads TGTGCCAGCAGTTACCGGGACAGGGGTTATGGCTACACCTTC. The encoded protein is CASSYRDRGYGYTF.

The rearrangement joins TRBV28 to TRBJ1-5; 9 nucleotides align to TRBD1. Germline V gene lookup returns CDR1 MDHEN and CDR2 SYDVKM. V dropped 4 bases and J dropped 0; count of bases not matched to a gene: 16. CDR3 size: 20 residues. The CDR3 coding sequence is TGTGCCAGCAGTTCGTACCTATCTAGGACAGGGGCCTATAGCAATCAGCCCCAGCATTTT. This translates into CASSSYLSRTGAYSNQPQHF. Based on the CDR3 plus reference TRBV28 and TRBJ1-5, the full variable domain is DVKVTQSSRYLVKRTGEKVFLECVQDMDHENMFWYRQDPGLGLRLIYFSYDVKMKEKGDIPEGYSVSREKKERFSLILESASTNQTSMYLCASSSYLSRTGAYSNQPQHFGDGTRLSIL.

This clone showed up just once. The chain couples TRBV27 to TRBJ2-5; TRBD2 matches 9 bases. CDR3 length: 16 amino acids. The J segment lost 2 bases and the V segment lost 1 base, leaving 5 bases of the junction unmatched. From germline, CDR1 is MNHEY and CDR2 SMNVEV (reference sequence). The DNA for the CDR3 is TGTGCCAGCAGTTTATACACCCTAGCGGGGCAAGAGACCCAGTACTTC. This translates into CASSLYTLAGQETQYF.

This clone occurred once. The rearrangement links TRBV28 to TRBJ2-3; D might be TRBD2 (6 bases). There are 16 residues in the CDR3. With 4 bases removed from V and 0 bases from J, the gap between germline ends came to 14 bases. The germline V gene encodes CDR1 MDHEN and CDR2 SYDVKM. In DNA, the CDR3 is TGTGCCAGCAGTTGGGGTAGCGGACCTAGCACAGATACGCAGTATTTT. Translation: CASSWGSGPSTDTQYF.

The chain combines TRBV19 with TRBJ1-5; D uncertain. This CDR3 spans 15 amino acids. Trimming pared 11 bases from V and 1 base from J, leaving 18 bases between. Germline assignment: CDR1 LNHDA and CDR2 SQIVND (reference sequence). As DNA, the CDR3 is TGTGCCGGGGTCCTAGGACGGGAAAGCAATCAGCCCCAGCATTTT. Amino acids: CAGVLGRESNQPQHF.

The chain couples TRBV5-4 to TRBJ2-1; 8 bases align to TRBD1. The CDR3 extends over 16 amino acids. Germline assignment: CDR1 SGHNT and CDR2 YYREEE (reference sequence). V lost 2 bases to trimming and J lost 3 bases; unmatched junction nucleotides: 7. CDR3 nucleotides: TGTGCCAGCAGCTTTCAGGGGGCGCGGGACTACAATGAGCAGTTCTTC. Its protein is CASSFQGARDYNEQFF.

The rearrangement links TRBV28 to TRBJ1-1; no firm D call. CDR1 and CDR2 (germline): MDHEN, SYDVKM. V lost 4 bases and J lost 0, with 15 bases in between. CDR3 size: 16 residues. The CDR3 region has the DNA TGTGCCAGCAGTTCCCCGTCTAGGTCGTTGAACACTGAAGCTTTCTTT. It encodes CASSSPSRSLNTEAFF.

This chain links TRBV2 with TRBJ1-3; D remains unclear. The germline V gene has CDR1 SNHLY and CDR2 FYNNEI. The CDR3 runs to 12 residues. The V end was cut by 8 bases, the J end by 8 bases, with 13 bases between. The CDR3 sequence: CASRGGRDTIYF. In DNA form, the CDR3 reads TGTGCCAGCCGGGGAGGGCGAGACACCATATATTTT.

This chain connects TRBV3-1 (or the pseudogene TRBV3-2) to TRBJ2-2; possibly TRBD2 for D (5 bases). V was cut by 0 bases and J by 3 bases, with 11 bases left in between. CDR3 length: 16 amino acids. Germline V lookup: CDR1 LGHDT, CDR2 YNNKEL (reference sequence). CDR3 in DNA: TGTGCCAGCAGCCAAGATCGGGGATATGACACCGGGGAGCTGTTTTTT. It encodes CASSQDRGYDTGELFF.

This clone occurred many times. The chain employs TRBV18 and TRBJ1-1; 7 bases map to TRBD1. Looked up from germline, CDR1 is KGHSH and CDR2 is LQKENI. The CDR3 runs 15 residues. The trim removed 4 bases at V and 3 bases at J, leaving 8 bases unmatched. The CDR3 bases are TGTGCCAGCTCACGACAGGGTATGCGAGACACTGAAGCTTTCTTT. This encodes CASSRQGMRDTEAFF. The complete variable domain, with remaining parts taken from reference TRBV18 and TRBJ1-1, reads NAGVMQNPRHLVRRRGQEARLRCSPMKGHSHVYWYRQLPEEGLKFMVYLQKENIIDESGMPKERFSAEFPKEGPSILRIQQVVRGDSAAYFCASSRQGMRDTEAFFGQGTRLTVV.